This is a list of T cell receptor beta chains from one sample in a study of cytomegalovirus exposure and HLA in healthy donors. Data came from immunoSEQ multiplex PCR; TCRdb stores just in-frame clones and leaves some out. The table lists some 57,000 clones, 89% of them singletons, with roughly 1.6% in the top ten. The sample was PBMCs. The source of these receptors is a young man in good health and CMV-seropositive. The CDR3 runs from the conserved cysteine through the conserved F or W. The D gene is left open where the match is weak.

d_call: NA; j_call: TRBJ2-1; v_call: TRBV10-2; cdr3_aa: CASSDREVSDEQFF
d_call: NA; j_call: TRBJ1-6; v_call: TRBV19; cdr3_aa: CASSIIRTDNNSPLHF
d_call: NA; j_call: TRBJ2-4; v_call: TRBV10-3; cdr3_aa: CAISEGGGAQVKPLQYF
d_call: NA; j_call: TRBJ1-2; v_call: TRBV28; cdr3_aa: CASSPVGQPTNYGYTF
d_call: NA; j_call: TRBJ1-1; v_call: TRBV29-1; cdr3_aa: CSVSGRMNTEAFF
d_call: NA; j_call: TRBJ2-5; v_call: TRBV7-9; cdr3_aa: CASSLQETQYF
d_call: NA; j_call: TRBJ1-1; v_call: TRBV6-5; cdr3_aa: CASSYSTGITEAFF
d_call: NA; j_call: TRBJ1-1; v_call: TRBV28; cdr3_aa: CASSPPRGVNTEAFF
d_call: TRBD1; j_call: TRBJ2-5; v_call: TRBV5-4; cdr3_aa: CASSPPGGLGETQYF
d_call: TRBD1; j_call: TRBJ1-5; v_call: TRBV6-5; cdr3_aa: CASSPGQVFNQPQHF
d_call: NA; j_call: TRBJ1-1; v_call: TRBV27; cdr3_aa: CASSTQTGNTEAFF
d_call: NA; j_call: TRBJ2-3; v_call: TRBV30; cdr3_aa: CAWSVEGSTSTDTQYF
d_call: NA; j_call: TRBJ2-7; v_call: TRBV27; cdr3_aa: CASSLGLLYEQYF
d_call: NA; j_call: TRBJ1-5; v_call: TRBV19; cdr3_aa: CATTQDRSNQPQHF
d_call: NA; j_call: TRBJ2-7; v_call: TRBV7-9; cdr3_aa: CASSLGGRSYEQYF
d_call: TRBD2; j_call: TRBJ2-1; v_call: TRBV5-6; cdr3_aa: CASSYPTSGDYNEQFF
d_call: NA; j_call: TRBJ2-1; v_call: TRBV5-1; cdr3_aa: CASSPLGSSYNEQFF
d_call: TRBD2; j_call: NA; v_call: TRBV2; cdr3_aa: CASSEGPSGSYEQYF
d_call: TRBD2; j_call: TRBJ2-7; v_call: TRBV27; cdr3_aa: CASSSSYSGLVPYEQYF
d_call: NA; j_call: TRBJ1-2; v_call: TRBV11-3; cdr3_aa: CASSSGQTNYGYTF
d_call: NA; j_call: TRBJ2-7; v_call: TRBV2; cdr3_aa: CASSEVRESNEQYF
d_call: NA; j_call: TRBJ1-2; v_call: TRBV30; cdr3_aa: CAWSHTYGYTF